The T cell receptor beta chain under discussion was sequenced for a study of T cells in Graves' hyperthyroidism and ophthalmopathy. Among the patients, aged 18 to 65, hyperthyroidism was newly diagnosed and had lasted under 2 months. CDR1 is MNHNY, CDR2 SVGAGI, per germline (reference sequence). The CDR3 loop spans 15 amino acids. V lost 2 bases and J 3 bases, leaving 12 bases between the germline ends. TCR beta CDR3 regions were amplified from RNA. First-round RT-PCR with HTBI primers amplified the TCR CDR3 region. A single record per CDR3 protein comes from TCRdb applying MiXCR to the multiplex PCR reads. The data show approximately 710,000 distinct CDR3 sequences, 17% seen once. Study-wide points: In validation, the model predicted ophthalmopathy. These predictions came a median approximately six months before onset. Ophthalmopathy stood apart from stable hyperthyroidism in a 13 V-J model.

As concerns this clonotype: What it binds is unknown.

This chain joins TRBV6-6 and TRBJ2-3; D not resolved. The TCR comes from a man aged 45-65 years with Graves' hyperthyroidism. The source material was blood. The CDR3 protein is CASSYGEQLTDTQYF. CDR3 DNA sequence: TGTGCCAGCAGTTACGGGGAACAGCTAACAGATACGCAGTATTTT.